The 12 T cell receptor beta chains below all came from one sample that was sequenced in a study of T cells of healthy individuals. TCRdb recomputed calls from the 5' RACE reads with MiXCR, one row per CDR3 protein. The sample includes over 95,000 distinct CDR3 sequences, around 17% of them seen just once. Source of these receptors: a human donor in good health.

This chain joins TRBV6-6 and TRBJ2-1; 7 nucleotides match TRBD2. Germline CDR1 MNHNY, CDR2 SVGAGI (reference sequence). The CDR3 runs 16 residues. J was trimmed by 7 bases and V by 0 bases; bases with no gene match: 9. The DNA for the CDR3 is TGTGCCAGCAGTTACTCCCGAGGCCAGGGAGGGAATGAGCAGTTCTTC. This encodes CASSYSRGQGGNEQFF.

This CDR3 is CASSSPNTGELFF. The CDR3 DNA follows: TGTGCCAGCAGTTCCCCGAACACCGGGGAGCTGTTTTTT. The chain recombines TRBV6-5 with TRBJ2-2; D remains unclear. The CDR3 is 13 residues long. CDR1 is MNHEY, CDR2 SVGAGI, per germline. Between the trimmed V and J ends, which lost 4 bases and 0 bases, there was a span of 3 bases.

Only a few counts were recorded for this clonotype. J is TRBJ2-7 and V is TRBV5-1, with a weak D call TRBD2 (5 bases). The CDR3 spans 13 residues. Trimming shortened V by 2 bases and J by 1 base, and 7 bases separated the two germline ends. CDR1 is SGHRS and CDR2 is YFSETQ in the germline V gene. CDR3 DNA sequence: TGCGCCAGCAGCTTAAGGGAGTCCTACGAGCAGTACTTC. It specifies CASSLRESYEQYF. The full variable domain, with the rest looked up from reference TRBV5-1 and TRBJ2-7, is KAGVTQTPRYLIKTRGQQVTLSCSPISGHRSVSWYQQTPGQGLQFLFEYFSETQRNKGNFPGRFSGRQFSNSRSEMNVSTLELGDSALYLCASSLRESYEQYFGPGTRLTVT.

The sample holds many counts of this clonotype. The V and J genes are TRBV6-5 and TRBJ2-1, with D perhaps TRBD1 (6 bases). The ends were cut back, 8 bases at V and 10 bases at J, with 21 bases in the middle. CDR1 MNHEY and CDR2 SVGAGI come from the germline V gene. This CDR3 is built from 14 residues. CDR3 protein: CASAYGVGAREQFF. In DNA form, the CDR3 reads TGTGCCAGCGCCTACGGCGTGGGGGCAAGGGAGCAGTTCTTC.

The chain joins TRBV29-1 to TRBJ2-3; 12 bases match TRBD1. The J segment lost 4 bases and the V segment lost 6 bases, leaving 5 bases of the junction unmatched. There are 14 residues in the CDR3. Germline CDR1 reads SQVTM; CDR2 reads ANQGSEA. The CDR3 region has the DNA TGCAGCGTCCGGGACAGGGGGCTTTCAGATACGCAGTATTTT. Its protein is CSVRDRGLSDTQYF.

This clonotype has a count of ten or more. V is TRBV29-1 and J is TRBJ1-1; D is perhaps TRBD1 (5 bases). This CDR3 has 12 amino acids. V lost 7 bases, J lost 0 bases, and 9 bases lay in between. CDR1 is SQVTM, CDR2 ANQGSEA, per germline. As DNA, the CDR3 is TGCAGCGCGGGGACGGTGAACACTGAAGCTTTCTTT. Translating it yields CSAGTVNTEAFF.

This clonotype came up a few times. The chain uses TRBV13 and TRBJ2-7; 9 bases line up with TRBD2. Trimming cost V 8 bases and J 3 bases; bases outside gene matches: 17. This CDR3 is 17 amino acids long. CDR1 and CDR2 from the germline V gene are PRHDT and FYEKMQ (reference sequence). The DNA for the CDR3 is TGTGCCAGCTCTCAGGGTAGCGGGAGTTCGAATATCTACGAGCAGTACTTC. Residues: CASSQGSGSSNIYEQYF.

The chain joins TRBV11-3 to TRBJ2-2; the D gene is possibly TRBD2 (5 bases). Germline-derived CDR1 and CDR2 are SGHNT and YENEEA. The CDR3 consists of 14 residues. Deletions cut 4 bases from V and 6 bases from J, with 12 bases between. CDR3 protein: CASSSTLGAGELFF. CDR3 sequence (DNA): TGTGCCAGCAGCTCCACACTCGGGGCCGGGGAGCTGTTTTTT. The whole variable domain, remainder taken from reference TRBV11-3 and TRBJ2-2, is EAGVVQSPRYKIIEKKQPVAFWCNPISGHNTLYWYLQNLGQGPELLIRYENEEAVDDSQLPKDRFSAERLKGVDSTLKIQPAELGDSAVYLCASSSTLGAGELFFGEGSRLTVL.

The CDR3 nucleotides are TGTGCCAGCAGTTCCCCCCAGACTAGCGGAAGCTCCTACGAGCAGTACTTC. Translation gives CASSSPQTSGSSYEQYF. The chain has TRBV28 and TRBJ2-7; 9 bases map to TRBD2. The CDR3 consists of 17 residues. In germline, CDR1 is MDHEN, CDR2 SYDVKM. V shed 4 bases and J 0 bases; nucleotides not matched to a gene: 10.

This clonotype was seen ten or more times. V is TRBV5-1 and J is TRBJ2-1; 13 bases match TRBD2. The CDR3 has 14 residues. After removal of 5 bases from V and 7 bases from J, the junction contained 3 bases not matched to a gene. Per germline, CDR1 SGHRS and CDR2 YFSETQ. The CDR3 loop is CASRRTSGSNEQFF. Written as DNA, the CDR3 is TGCGCCAGCAGACGGACTAGCGGGAGTAATGAGCAGTTCTTC.

The V gene is TRBV28, the J gene TRBJ2-2; 7 positions agree with TRBD2. The J segment lost 0 bases and the V segment lost 5 bases, leaving 9 bases of the junction unmatched. The CDR3 consists of 17 residues. Germline CDR1 reads MDHEN; CDR2 reads SYDVKM. CDR3 sequence (DNA): TGTGCCAGCAGTCGGCTTCTCGGGAGGTCGAACACCGGGGAGCTGTTTTTT. Its translation is CASSRLLGRSNTGELFF. The whole variable domain, filled in from reference TRBV28 and TRBJ2-2, reads DVKVTQSSRYLVKRTGEKVFLECVQDMDHENMFWYRQDPGLGLRLIYFSYDVKMKEKGDIPEGYSVSREKKERFSLILESASTNQTSMYLCASSRLLGRSNTGELFFGEGSRLTVL.

Here the CDR3 DNA reads TGTGCCAGCAGCTCAAACACTTGGGACAAATTCACAGATACGCAGTATTTT. Its translation: CASSSNTWDKFTDTQYF. The chain is built from TRBV11-3 and TRBJ2-3; D perhaps matches TRBD1 (6 bases). Trimming removed 4 bases at V and 2 bases at J, with 19 bases between. The CDR3 has 17 amino acids. CDR1 is SGHNT and CDR2 is YENEEA in the germline V gene.